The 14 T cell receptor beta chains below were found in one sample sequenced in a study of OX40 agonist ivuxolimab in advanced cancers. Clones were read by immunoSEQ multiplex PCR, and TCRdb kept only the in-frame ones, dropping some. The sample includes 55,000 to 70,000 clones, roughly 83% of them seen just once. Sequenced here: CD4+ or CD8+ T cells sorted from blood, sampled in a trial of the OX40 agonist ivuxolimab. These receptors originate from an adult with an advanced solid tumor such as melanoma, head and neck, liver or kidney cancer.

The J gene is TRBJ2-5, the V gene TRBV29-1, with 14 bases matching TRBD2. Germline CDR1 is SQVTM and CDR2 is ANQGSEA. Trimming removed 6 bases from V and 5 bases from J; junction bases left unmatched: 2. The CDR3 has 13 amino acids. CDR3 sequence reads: CSVTSGGAETQYF. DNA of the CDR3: TGCAGCGTGACTAGCGGGGGGGCGGAGACCCAGTACTTC.

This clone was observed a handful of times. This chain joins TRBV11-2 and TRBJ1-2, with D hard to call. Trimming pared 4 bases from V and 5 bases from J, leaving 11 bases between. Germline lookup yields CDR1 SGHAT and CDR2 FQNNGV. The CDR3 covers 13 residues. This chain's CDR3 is CASSSARVYGYTF. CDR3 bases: TGTGCCAGCAGCTCGGCTAGGGTTTATGGCTACACCTTC.

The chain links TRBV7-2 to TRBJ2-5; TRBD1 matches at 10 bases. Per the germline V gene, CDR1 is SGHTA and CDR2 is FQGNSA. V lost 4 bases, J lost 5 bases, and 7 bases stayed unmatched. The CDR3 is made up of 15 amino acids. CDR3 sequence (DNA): TGTGCCAGCAGCTCAGACAGGGGGCGGTCGGAGACCCAGTACTTC. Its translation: CASSSDRGRSETQYF.

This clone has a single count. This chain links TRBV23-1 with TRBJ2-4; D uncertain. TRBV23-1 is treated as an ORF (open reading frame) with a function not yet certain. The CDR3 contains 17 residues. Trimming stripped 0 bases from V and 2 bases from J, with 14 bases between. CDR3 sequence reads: CASSQSGFGCPKNIQYF. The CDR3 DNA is TGCGCCAGCAGTCAATCCGGCTTTGGGTGCCCCAAAAACATTCAGTACTTC.

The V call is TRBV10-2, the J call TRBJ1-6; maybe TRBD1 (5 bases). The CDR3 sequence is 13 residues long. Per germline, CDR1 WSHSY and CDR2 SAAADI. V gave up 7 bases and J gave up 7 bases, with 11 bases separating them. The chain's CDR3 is CASTDSSNSPLHF. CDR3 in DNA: TGCGCCAGCACTGACAGTTCAAATTCACCCCTCCACTTT.

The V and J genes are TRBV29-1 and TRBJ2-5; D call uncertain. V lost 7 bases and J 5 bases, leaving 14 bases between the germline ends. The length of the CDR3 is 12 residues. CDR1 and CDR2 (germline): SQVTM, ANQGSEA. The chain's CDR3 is CSARPRPETQYF. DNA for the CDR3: TGCAGCGCGAGGCCGAGGCCGGAGACCCAGTACTTC.

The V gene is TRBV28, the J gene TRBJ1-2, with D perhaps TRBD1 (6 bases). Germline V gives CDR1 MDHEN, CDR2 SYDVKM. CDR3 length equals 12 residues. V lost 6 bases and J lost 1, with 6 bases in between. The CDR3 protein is CASRDSNYGYTF. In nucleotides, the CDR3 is TGTGCCAGCAGGGACAGTAACTATGGCTACACCTTC.

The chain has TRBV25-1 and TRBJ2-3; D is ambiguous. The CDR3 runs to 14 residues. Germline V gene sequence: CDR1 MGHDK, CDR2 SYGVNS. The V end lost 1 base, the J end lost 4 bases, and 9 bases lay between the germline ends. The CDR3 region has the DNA TGTGCCAGCAGTGAATCGGTAGTTCCAGATACGCAGTATTTT. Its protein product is CASSESVVPDTQYF.

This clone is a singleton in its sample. The CDR3 spells CASSSTPGFYGYTF. Written as DNA, the CDR3 is TGTGCCAGCAGTTCCACCCCAGGTTTCTATGGCTACACCTTC. The V gene is TRBV28, the J gene TRBJ1-2, with unresolved D. The CDR3 has 14 amino acids. In germline, CDR1 is MDHEN, CDR2 SYDVKM. The germline V and J ends were trimmed by 4 bases and 4 bases, with 13 bases remaining between them.

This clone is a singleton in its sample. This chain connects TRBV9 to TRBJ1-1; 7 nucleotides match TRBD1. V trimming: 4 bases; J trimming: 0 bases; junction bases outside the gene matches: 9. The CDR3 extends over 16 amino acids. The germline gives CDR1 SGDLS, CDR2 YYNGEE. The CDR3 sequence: CASSLGGRMMNTEAFF. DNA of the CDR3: TGTGCCAGCAGCCTAGGGGGCAGGATGATGAACACTGAAGCTTTCTTT.

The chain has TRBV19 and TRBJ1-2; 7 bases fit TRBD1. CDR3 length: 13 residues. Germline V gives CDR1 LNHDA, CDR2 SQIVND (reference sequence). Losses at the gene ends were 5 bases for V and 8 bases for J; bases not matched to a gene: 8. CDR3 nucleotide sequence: TGTGCCAGTAGTCGAGACAGGGCGAGCGGCTACACCTTC. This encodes CASSRDRASGYTF.

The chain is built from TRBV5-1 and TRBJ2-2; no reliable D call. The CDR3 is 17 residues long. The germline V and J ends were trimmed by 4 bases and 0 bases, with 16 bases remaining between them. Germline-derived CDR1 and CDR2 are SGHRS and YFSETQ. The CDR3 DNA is TGCGCCAGCAGCGCCTACCTCAGCTCGACGAACACCGGGGAGCTGTTTTTT. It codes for CASSAYLSSTNTGELFF.

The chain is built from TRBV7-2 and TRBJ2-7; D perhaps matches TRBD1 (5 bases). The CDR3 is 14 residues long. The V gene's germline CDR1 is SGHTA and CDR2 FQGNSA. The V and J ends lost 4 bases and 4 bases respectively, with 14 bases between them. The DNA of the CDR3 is TGTGCCAGCAGCTATTCAGCAGGGTTGTACGAGCAGTACTTC. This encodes CASSYSAGLYEQYF. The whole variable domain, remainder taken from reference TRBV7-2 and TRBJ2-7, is GAGVSQSPSNKVTEKGKDVELRCDPISGHTALYWYRQSLGQGLEFLIYFQGNSAPDKSGLPSDRFSAERTGGSVSTLTIQRTQQEDSAVYLCASSYSAGLYEQYFGPGTRLTVT.

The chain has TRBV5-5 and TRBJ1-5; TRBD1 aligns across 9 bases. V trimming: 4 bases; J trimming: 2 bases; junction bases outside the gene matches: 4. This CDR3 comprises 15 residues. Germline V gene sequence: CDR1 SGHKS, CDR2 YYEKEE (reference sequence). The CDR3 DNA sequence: TGTGCCAGCAGCACAGGGGGCGGGGGCAATCAGCCCCAGCATTTT. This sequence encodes CASSTGGGGNQPQHF.